The rows below give T cell receptor beta chains drawn from one sample of a study of OX40 agonist ivuxolimab in advanced cancers. Only in-frame clones appear in the TCRdb table, and some are missing; sequencing was by immunoSEQ multiplex PCR. In the table there are under 65,000 clones, about 86% of which are singletons. This specimen consisted of CD4+ or CD8+ T cells sorted from blood, obtained in a trial of the OX40 agonist ivuxolimab. All receptors come from an adult with an advanced solid tumor such as melanoma, head and neck, liver or kidney cancer. CDR3s include the opening cysteine and the closing phenylalanine or tryptophan. Each record gives: CDR3 protein, CDR3 DNA, D gene, V gene, clone size, CDR3 length, J gene. The D gene is left open where the match is weak. Clone size is shown for a subset of rows, as once, few, many or a class of expanded clone.

cdr3_aa: CASSQDRKRLAGKEEQYF
cdr3_nt: TGTGCCAGCAGCCAGGACAGAAAACGACTAGCGGGCAAAGAGGAGCAGTACTTC
d_call: TRBD2
v_call: TRBV14
clone_size: -
cdr3_length: 18
j_call: TRBJ2-7

cdr3_aa: CASSEFGGGSLSGELFF
cdr3_nt: TGTGCCAGCAGTGAATTTGGGGGAGGGAGCCTTTCCGGGGAGCTGTTTTTT
d_call: TRBD2
v_call: TRBV25-1
clone_size: -
cdr3_length: 17
j_call: TRBJ2-2

cdr3_aa: CAWSGSGWGEQYF
cdr3_nt: TGTGCCTGGAGTGGGTCGGGATGGGGCGAGCAGTACTTC
d_call: -
v_call: TRBV30
clone_size: -
cdr3_length: 13
j_call: TRBJ2-7

cdr3_aa: CASSYQGSFNSPLHF
cdr3_nt: TGTGCCAGCAGTTACCAGGGGTCTTTCAATTCACCCCTCCACTTT
d_call: -
v_call: TRBV6-6
clone_size: -
cdr3_length: 15
j_call: TRBJ1-6

cdr3_aa: CATSRVSGRNTGELFF
cdr3_nt: TGTGCCACCAGCAGAGTTAGCGGGAGGAACACCGGGGAGCTGTTTTTT
d_call: TRBD2
v_call: TRBV15
clone_size: -
cdr3_length: 16
j_call: TRBJ2-2

cdr3_aa: CASSWDIRWETQYF
cdr3_nt: TGTGCCAGCAGCTGGGACATCCGGTGGGAGACCCAGTACTTC
d_call: -
v_call: TRBV7-8
clone_size: -
cdr3_length: 14
j_call: TRBJ2-5

cdr3_aa: CASAKTGSSYEQYF
cdr3_nt: TGTGCCAGCGCCAAAACAGGGAGCTCCTACGAGCAGTACTTC
d_call: -
v_call: TRBV25-1
clone_size: -
cdr3_length: 14
j_call: TRBJ2-7

cdr3_aa: CASSERAGNVHTEAFF
cdr3_nt: TGTGCCAGCAGTGAACGGGCAGGGAATGTGCACACTGAAGCTTTCTTT
d_call: -
v_call: TRBV6-1
clone_size: -
cdr3_length: 16
j_call: TRBJ1-1

cdr3_aa: CATAFVDNEQFF
cdr3_nt: TGTGCCACAGCTTTTGTGGACAATGAGCAGTTCTTC
d_call: -
v_call: TRBV6-6
clone_size: -
cdr3_length: 12
j_call: TRBJ2-1

cdr3_aa: CASSLGEETQYF
cdr3_nt: TGCGCCAGCAGCTTGGGAGAAGAGACCCAGTACTTC
d_call: -
v_call: TRBV5-1
clone_size: -
cdr3_length: 12
j_call: TRBJ2-5

cdr3_aa: CASSDQNTEAFF
cdr3_nt: TGTGCCAGCAGTGACCAGAACACTGAAGCTTTCTTT
d_call: -
v_call: TRBV6-4
clone_size: once
cdr3_length: 12
j_call: TRBJ1-1

cdr3_aa: CASSLGQGRADTQYF
cdr3_nt: TGTGCCAGCAGCTTGGGCCAGGGCAGGGCAGATACGCAGTATTTT
d_call: -
v_call: TRBV5-6
clone_size: -
cdr3_length: 15
j_call: TRBJ2-3

cdr3_aa: CASSRQGVRYGYTF
cdr3_nt: TGTGCCAGCAGTAGACAGGGGGTGAGGTATGGCTACACCTTC
d_call: TRBD1
v_call: TRBV6-1
clone_size: -
cdr3_length: 14
j_call: TRBJ1-2

cdr3_aa: CASTVYSEATEAFF
cdr3_nt: TGTGCCAGCACGGTTTACAGTGAAGCGACTGAAGCTTTCTTT
d_call: -
v_call: TRBV2
clone_size: once
cdr3_length: 14
j_call: TRBJ1-1

cdr3_aa: CASSDSVVRPYEQYF
cdr3_nt: TGTGCCAGCAGTGATAGCGTGGTACGACCCTACGAGCAGTACTTC
d_call: -
v_call: TRBV2
clone_size: -
cdr3_length: 15
j_call: TRBJ2-7

cdr3_aa: CASSPTRDRGTEAFF
cdr3_nt: TGTGCCAGCTCCCCAACCCGGGACAGGGGAACTGAAGCTTTCTTT
d_call: TRBD1
v_call: TRBV18
clone_size: few
cdr3_length: 15
j_call: TRBJ1-1

cdr3_aa: CAADSPSTDTQYF
cdr3_nt: TGTGCCGCCGACAGTCCTAGCACAGATACGCAGTATTTT
d_call: -
v_call: TRBV10-3
clone_size: -
cdr3_length: 13
j_call: TRBJ2-3

cdr3_aa: CASSQWGAGGLHEQYF
cdr3_nt: TGTGCCAGCAGCCAATGGGGAGCGGGAGGGCTCCACGAGCAGTACTTC
d_call: TRBD2
v_call: TRBV27
clone_size: -
cdr3_length: 16
j_call: TRBJ2-7

cdr3_aa: CASSQKLAGVREQYF
cdr3_nt: TGTGCCAGCAGCCAGAAACTAGCGGGAGTGCGCGAGCAGTACTTC
d_call: TRBD2
v_call: TRBV5-6
clone_size: once
cdr3_length: 15
j_call: TRBJ2-7

cdr3_aa: CAWSTFRASGNTIYF
cdr3_nt: TGTGCCTGGAGTACGTTCAGGGCCTCTGGAAACACCATATATTTT
d_call: -
v_call: TRBV30
clone_size: -
cdr3_length: 15
j_call: TRBJ1-3

cdr3_aa: CASSFRDGYGYTF
cdr3_nt: TGTGCCAGTAGTTTCCGGGACGGGTATGGCTACACCTTC
d_call: -
v_call: TRBV19
clone_size: -
cdr3_length: 13
j_call: TRBJ1-2

cdr3_aa: CASSPWGTDTDTQYF
cdr3_nt: TGTGCCAGCTCACCATGGGGGACAGACACAGATACGCAGTATTTT
d_call: TRBD1
v_call: TRBV18
clone_size: -
cdr3_length: 15
j_call: TRBJ2-3

cdr3_aa: CASSQGVTDINSNQPQHF
cdr3_nt: TGCGCCAGCAGCCAAGGAGTCACCGACATTAATAGCAATCAGCCCCAGCATTTT
d_call: -
v_call: TRBV4-1
clone_size: -
cdr3_length: 18
j_call: TRBJ1-5